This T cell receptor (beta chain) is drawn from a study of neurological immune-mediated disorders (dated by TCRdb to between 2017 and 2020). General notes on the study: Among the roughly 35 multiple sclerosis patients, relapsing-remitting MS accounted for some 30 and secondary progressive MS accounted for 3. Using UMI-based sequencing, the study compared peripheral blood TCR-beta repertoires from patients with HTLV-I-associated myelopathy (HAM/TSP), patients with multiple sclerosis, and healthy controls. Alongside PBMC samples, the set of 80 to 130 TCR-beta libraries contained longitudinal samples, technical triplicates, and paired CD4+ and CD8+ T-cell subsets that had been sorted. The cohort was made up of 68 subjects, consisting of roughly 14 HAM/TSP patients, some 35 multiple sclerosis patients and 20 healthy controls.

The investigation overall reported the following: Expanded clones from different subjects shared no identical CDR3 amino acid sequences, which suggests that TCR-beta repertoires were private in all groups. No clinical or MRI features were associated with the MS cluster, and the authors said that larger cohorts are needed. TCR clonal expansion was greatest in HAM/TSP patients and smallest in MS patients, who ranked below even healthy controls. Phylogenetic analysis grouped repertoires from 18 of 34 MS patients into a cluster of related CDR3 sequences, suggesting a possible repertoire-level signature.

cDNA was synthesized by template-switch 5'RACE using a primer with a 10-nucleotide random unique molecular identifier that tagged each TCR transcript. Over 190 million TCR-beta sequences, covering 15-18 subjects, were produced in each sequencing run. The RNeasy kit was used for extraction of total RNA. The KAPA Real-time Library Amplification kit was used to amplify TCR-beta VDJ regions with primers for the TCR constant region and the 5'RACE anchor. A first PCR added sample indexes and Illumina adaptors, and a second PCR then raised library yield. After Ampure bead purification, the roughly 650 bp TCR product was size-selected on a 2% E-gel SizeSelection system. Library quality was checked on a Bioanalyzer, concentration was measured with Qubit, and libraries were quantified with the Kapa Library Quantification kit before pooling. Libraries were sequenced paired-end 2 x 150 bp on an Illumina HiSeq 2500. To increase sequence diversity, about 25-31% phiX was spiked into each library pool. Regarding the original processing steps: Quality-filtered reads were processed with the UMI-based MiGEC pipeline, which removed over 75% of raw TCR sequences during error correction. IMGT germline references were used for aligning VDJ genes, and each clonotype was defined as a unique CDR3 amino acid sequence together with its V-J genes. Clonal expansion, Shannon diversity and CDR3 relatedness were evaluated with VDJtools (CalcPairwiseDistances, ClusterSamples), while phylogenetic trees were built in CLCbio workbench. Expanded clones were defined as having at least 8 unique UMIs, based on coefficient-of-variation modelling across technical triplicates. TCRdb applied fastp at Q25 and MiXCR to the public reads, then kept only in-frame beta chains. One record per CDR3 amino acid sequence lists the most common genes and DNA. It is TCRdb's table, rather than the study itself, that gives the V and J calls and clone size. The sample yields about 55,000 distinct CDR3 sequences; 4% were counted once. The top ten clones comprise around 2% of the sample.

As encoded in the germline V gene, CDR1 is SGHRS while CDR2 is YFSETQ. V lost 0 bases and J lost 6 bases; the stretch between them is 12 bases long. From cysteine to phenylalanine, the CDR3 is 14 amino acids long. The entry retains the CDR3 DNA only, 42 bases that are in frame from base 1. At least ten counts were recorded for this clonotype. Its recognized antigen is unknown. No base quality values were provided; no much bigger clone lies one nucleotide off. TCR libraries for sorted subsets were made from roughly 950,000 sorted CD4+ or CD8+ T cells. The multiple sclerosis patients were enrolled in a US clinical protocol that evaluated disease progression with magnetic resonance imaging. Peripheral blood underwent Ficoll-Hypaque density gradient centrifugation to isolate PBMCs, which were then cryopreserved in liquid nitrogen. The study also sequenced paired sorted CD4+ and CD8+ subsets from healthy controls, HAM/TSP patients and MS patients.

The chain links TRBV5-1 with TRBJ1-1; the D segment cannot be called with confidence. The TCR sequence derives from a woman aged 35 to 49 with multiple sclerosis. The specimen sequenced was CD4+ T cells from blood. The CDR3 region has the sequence CASSLESSLPEAFF. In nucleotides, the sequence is TGCGCCAGCAGCTTGGAGTCGAGTCTCCCTGAAGCTTTCTTT.